This TCR beta chain was documented in a study of CD8 T cells in ankylosing spondylitis. This clonotype showed up just once. TCRdb analysed the 5' RACE reads with MiXCR anew, one entry per CDR3 protein. The sample has around 250,000 distinct CDR3 sequences; 18% are singletons. This CDR3 has 13 amino acids. Germline-derived CDR1 and CDR2 are SGHTA and FQGTGA. The V gene lost 0 bases and the J gene lost 5 bases, with 6 bases spanning the gap. This TCR was recovered from a male donor with ankylosing spondylitis or in good health (not recorded which). V gene TRBV7-3 combines with J gene TRBJ2-3; D gene ambiguous. Material for sequencing was blood, either unsorted or a sorted T cell fraction (not recorded which). CDR3 region: CASSLTGGDTQYF. The CDR3 nucleotides are TGTGCCAGCAGCTTAACGGGTGGAGATACGCAGTATTTT.